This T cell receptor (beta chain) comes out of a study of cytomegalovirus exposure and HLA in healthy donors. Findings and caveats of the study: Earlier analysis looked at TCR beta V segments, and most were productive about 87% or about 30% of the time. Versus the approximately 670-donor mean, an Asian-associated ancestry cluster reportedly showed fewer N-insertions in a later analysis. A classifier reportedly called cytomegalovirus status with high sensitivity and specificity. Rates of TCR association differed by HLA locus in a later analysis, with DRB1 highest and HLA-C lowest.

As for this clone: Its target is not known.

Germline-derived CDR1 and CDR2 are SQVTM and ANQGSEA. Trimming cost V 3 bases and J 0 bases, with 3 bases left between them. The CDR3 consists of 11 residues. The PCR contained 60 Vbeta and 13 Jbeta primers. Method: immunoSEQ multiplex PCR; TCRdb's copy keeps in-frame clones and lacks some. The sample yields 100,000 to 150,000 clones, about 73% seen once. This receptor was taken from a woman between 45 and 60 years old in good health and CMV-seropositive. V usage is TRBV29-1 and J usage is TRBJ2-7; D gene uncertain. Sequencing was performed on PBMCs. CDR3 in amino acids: CSVEASYEQYF. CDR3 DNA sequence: TGCAGCGTTGAGGCCTCCTACGAGCAGTACTTC.